This T cell receptor beta chain came from a study of regulatory T cells in long-lasting Graves disease. The study's findings and limits: Favored gene segments in persistent disease were TRBV28, TRBJ1-2 and TRBJ2-5.

Trimming pared 0 bases from V and 8 bases from J, leaving 8 bases between. CDR3 length: 13 residues. Germline V gives CDR1 LGHNT, CDR2 FRNRAP. HTBI primers from iRepertoire and Arm-PCR of CDR3 regions yielded the TCR beta libraries. TCRdb processed the multiplex PCR reads anew with MiXCR; each CDR3 protein has one entry. The repertoire consists of 300,000 to 400,000 distinct CDR3 sequences, with over 15% occurring once and the leading ten covering less than 35%. The time point: newly diagnosed GD, antithyroid drugs for less than 3 months. Extracted RNA from PBMCs served as the source of the TCR library. American Thyroid Association guidelines were used to diagnose Graves' disease. Worth noting for this clonotype: Its specificity is unknown.

Another study also made use of these data, one on T cells in Graves' hyperthyroidism and ophthalmopathy.

This TCR was recovered from a man aged 35 to 55 with Graves disease. This chain links TRBV12-5 with TRBJ2-1, with D unresolved. Sequences were derived from peripheral blood mononuclear cells (PBMCs), sampled at new diagnosis, from a patient treated with antithyroid drugs. For the CDR3, the DNA is TGTGCTAGTGGTTTGGTAGTAGGGTATGAGCAGTTCTTC. Translating gives CASGLVVGYEQFF.